The 19 T cell receptor beta chains presented below share a single source sample, sequenced in a study of response to subunit inactivated influenza vaccine. One entry per CDR3 protein, called by TCRdb with MiXCR from the RT-PCR reads. The table lists 500,000 or so distinct CDR3 sequences, about 17% of them singletons. The sample here was CD4+ T cells sorted from PBMCs, taken about 23 months after vaccination. These receptors were obtained from a man between 50 and 70 years old who received an inactivated influenza vaccine.

This clonotype was found a few times. The chain uses TRBV24-1 and TRBJ2-1; TRBD1 matches 7 bases. Germline values: CDR1 KGHDR, CDR2 SFDVKD. J lost 12 bases, V lost 2 bases, and 15 bases had no gene match. The CDR3 contains 16 residues. CDR3 bases: TGTGCCACCAGTGATTCGGACAGGACCCTAGTTATGGGGCAGTTCTTC. Translating gives CATSDSDRTLVMGQFF.

In its sample, this clonotype was seen a few times. This sequence joins TRBV7-9 and TRBJ2-7; TRBD2 agrees at 8 bases. The CDR3 runs 16 residues. V gave up 6 bases and J gave up 1 base; unmatched junction bases: 11. From germline, CDR1 is SEHNR and CDR2 FQNEAQ (reference sequence). In DNA, the CDR3 is TGTGCCAGCAGTCCAACAAGCGGGAGTCATTCCTACGAGCAGTACTTC. Its protein is CASSPTSGSHSYEQYF.

The chain joins TRBV20-1 to TRBJ2-5; TRBD2 aligns across 8 bases. Unmatched junction bases numbered 3, after V lost 2 bases and J lost 4 bases. The CDR3 totals 13 residues. In germline, CDR1 is DFQATT, CDR2 SNEGSKA (reference sequence). In DNA form, the CDR3 reads TGCAGTGCTAGAAGGGGACTAGGAGAGACCCAGTACTTC. Protein: CSARRGLGETQYF.

This clonotype was seen a few times. V and J are TRBV14 and TRBJ1-1; perhaps TRBD1 as D (5 bases). The CDR3 sequence is 14 residues long. Germline V gene lookup returns CDR1 SGHDN and CDR2 FVKESK. The V and J ends lost 4 bases and 4 bases respectively, with 13 bases between them. Here the CDR3 reads CASSPFRVATEAFF. CDR3 sequence (DNA): TGTGCCAGCAGCCCCTTCAGGGTTGCCACTGAAGCTTTCTTT.

The CDR3 loop reads CASRGTGEAEAFF. CDR3 sequence (DNA): TGTGCCAGCAGGGGGACAGGGGAGGCTGAAGCTTTCTTT. The rearrangement links TRBV12-3 or TRBV12-4 to TRBJ1-1, with 10 bases identical to TRBD1. The V and J ends lost 6 bases and 6 bases, in that order; junction bases with no gene match: 4. The CDR3 is 13 amino acids.

This rearrangement joins TRBV9 to TRBJ2-1; the match to TRBD2 covers 14 bases. CDR1 SGDLS and CDR2 YYNGEE come from the germline V gene. CDR3 length: 17 residues. V gave up 0 bases and J gave up 5 bases; unmatched junction bases: 4. CDR3 residues: CASSVGGLAGGHNEQFF. Written as DNA, the CDR3 is TGTGCCAGCAGCGTAGGCGGACTAGCGGGAGGACACAATGAGCAGTTCTTC.

This clonotype was seen more than once but under ten times. This chain links TRBV20-1 with TRBJ2-7; a possible D gene is TRBD2 (6 bases). The CDR3 runs 13 residues. CDR1 is DFQATT, CDR2 SNEGSKA, per germline (reference sequence). The germline V and J ends were trimmed by 4 bases and 5 bases, with 15 bases remaining between them. CDR3 in DNA: TGCAGTGCTAACCGGGACTTTACTCACGAGCAGTACTTC. This sequence encodes CSANRDFTHEQYF.

The rearrangement uses TRBV4-2 and TRBJ2-5, with a tentative D call TRBD2 (6 bases). There are 15 residues in the CDR3. V lost 0 bases and J lost 1, with 9 bases in between. Germline CDR1 and CDR2: LGHNA and YNFKEQ. CDR3 sequence reads: CASSQDWGGQETQYF. In nucleotides, the CDR3 is TGTGCCAGCAGCCAAGATTGGGGAGGCCAAGAGACCCAGTACTTC.

A few counts support this clonotype. The chain is built from TRBV27 and TRBJ1-1, with 8 bases aligning to TRBD1. The CDR3 spans 14 residues. Germline CDR1 is MNHEY and CDR2 is SMNVEV (reference sequence). Trimming cost V 6 bases and J 0 bases; bases outside gene matches: 3. The CDR3 protein is CASRGQALNTEAFF. The CDR3 DNA reads TGTGCCAGCAGGGGACAGGCCTTGAACACTGAAGCTTTCTTT.

This clonotype was counted a few times. J is TRBJ2-2 and V is TRBV5-8; D is possibly TRBD2 (5 bases). The V end lost 0 bases, the J end lost 4 bases, and 10 bases lay between the germline ends. The CDR3 is 15 amino acids. Germline CDR1 and CDR2: SGHTS and YDEGEE. The CDR3 region is CASSLVAAATGELFF. The CDR3 nucleotides read TGTGCCAGCAGCTTGGTCGCAGCGGCCACCGGGGAGCTGTTTTTT.

The chain links TRBV5-1 to TRBJ2-1, with D uncertain. V was shortened by 4 bases and J by 9 bases, with 17 bases between the two germline ends. Germline CDR1 is SGHRS and CDR2 is YFSETQ. CDR3 size: 14 residues. As DNA, the CDR3 is TGCGCCAGCAGCCCTGGTCGGCAGTTGGGTGAGCAGTTCTTC. It encodes CASSPGRQLGEQFF.

This clonotype was counted at least ten times. This rearrangement joins TRBV6-1 to TRBJ1-1; 7 nucleotides match TRBD1. Unmatched junction bases numbered 6, after V lost 7 bases and J lost 4 bases. Germline values: CDR1 MNHNS, CDR2 SASEGT. This CDR3 is built from 13 residues. In DNA form, the CDR3 reads TGTGCCAGCATTCAGACAGGGCTCACTGAAGCTTTCTTT. It codes for CASIQTGLTEAFF.

The J gene is TRBJ2-6, the V gene TRBV2, with D maybe TRBD1 (6 bases). V was pared by 7 bases and J by 0 bases, with 7 bases between. Germline CDR1 reads SNHLY; CDR2 reads FYNNEI. The CDR3 covers 14 residues. The CDR3 protein is CASNRDSGANVLTF. For the CDR3, the DNA is TGTGCCAGCAACAGGGACTCTGGGGCCAACGTCCTGACTTTC.

This clonotype was detected a few times. The chain is built from TRBV30 and TRBJ2-7; TRBD1 matches at 8 bases. Germline loops: CDR1 GTSNPN, CDR2 SVGIG (reference sequence). V was clipped by 0 bases and J by 4 bases; unmatched bases: 5. The CDR3 covers 14 residues. The CDR3 DNA reads TGTGCCTGGAGTGTAGGACAGGGTAATTACGAGCAGTACTTC. It specifies CAWSVGQGNYEQYF.

V is TRBV11-3 and J is TRBJ2-1, with a possible D match to TRBD2 (6 bases). Germline V gives CDR1 SGHNT, CDR2 YENEEA. Trimming took 5 bases from V and 0 from J, leaving 14 bases between them. The CDR3 is made up of 16 amino acids. The CDR3 spells CASSQRAGTSYNEQFF. The CDR3 DNA reads as TGTGCCAGCAGCCAAAGAGCGGGTACCTCCTACAATGAGCAGTTCTTC. Combining the CDR3 with reference TRBV11-3 and TRBJ2-1 gives the whole variable domain EAGVVQSPRYKIIEKKQPVAFWCNPISGHNTLYWYLQNLGQGPELLIRYENEEAVDDSQLPKDRFSAERLKGVDSTLKIQPAELGDSAVYLCASSQRAGTSYNEQFFGPGTRLTVL.

The chain employs TRBV12-3 or TRBV12-4 and TRBJ1-4, with 7 nucleotides matching TRBD1. This CDR3 spans 15 amino acids. V lost 6 bases and J lost 8; bases outside the gene matches: 12. Here the CDR3 reads CASSYDRAEWEKLFF. CDR3 DNA sequence: TGTGCCAGCAGCTACGACAGGGCGGAATGGGAAAAACTGTTTTTT.

The chain joins TRBV20-1 to TRBJ2-1; 7 nucleotides line up with TRBD2. The CDR3 contains 15 residues. Germline assignment: CDR1 DFQATT and CDR2 SNEGSKA (reference sequence). V was pared by 5 bases and J by 0 bases, with 7 bases of the junction left unmatched. The CDR3 here is CSAYPAGSSYNEQFF. The CDR3 nucleotides read TGCAGTGCTTACCCAGCGGGGAGCTCCTACAATGAGCAGTTCTTC.

This clonotype is categorized as medium-sized (0.01 to 0.1%). The rearrangement joins TRBV20-1 to TRBJ2-3; a weak D match, TRBD2 (6 bases). This CDR3 is 14 amino acids long. Germline-derived CDR1 and CDR2 are DFQATT and SNEGSKA (reference sequence). The ends were cut back, 1 base at V and 0 bases at J, with 8 bases in the middle. The CDR3 DNA reads as TGCAGTGCTAGAGGGAGCGGGAGCACAGATACGCAGTATTTT. It yields the protein CSARGSGSTDTQYF.

This chain links TRBV5-1 with TRBJ2-6, with D unclear. The ends were cut back, 0 bases at V and 4 bases at J, with 11 bases in the middle. This CDR3 contains 16 residues. In germline, CDR1 is SGHRS, CDR2 YFSETQ. The DNA for the CDR3 is TGCGCCAGCAGCTTGGACAGAGCAGGAGGGGCCAACGTCCTGACTTTC. Translated: CASSLDRAGGANVLTF.